The rows below give T cell receptor beta chains drawn from one sample of a study of blood T cell repertoires in COVID-19. TCRdb keeps only in-frame clones here, not all; method: immunoSEQ multiplex PCR. Here the sample spans about 90,000 clones, about three quarters being singletons. The source material was peripheral blood. The receptors derive from a man between 65 and 85 years old with acute or convalescent COVID-19. Each CDR3 is given with its conserved first and last residue. The size field is filled for only some rows; it gives once, few, many or a size class.

clone_size v_call cdr3_length cdr3_aa
- TRBV29-1 14 CSVLSGGSSYEQYF
- TRBV6-5 14 CASTLAGGMGEQYF
- TRBV29-1 13 CSAITGDDQPQHF
- TRBV19 15 CASSTNRDPTDTQYF
- TRBV7-8 19 CASSLMTSGTTTSTDTQYF
- TRBV10-3 14 CAISEYRGPNIQYF
few TRBV19 16 CASSSLTGGRVETQYF
few TRBV25-1 12 CASLTGLYGYTF
- TRBV19 15 CASSSTGGANTEAFF
- TRBV30 11 CAWSVSVEAFF
many TRBV7-2 15 CASSLGGTGYQPQHF
- TRBV27 18 CASSLFGLWGRISYEQYF
- TRBV5-4 15 CASSHQEGSQETQYF
- TRBV28 18 CASSRLPLGTSGTNEQFF
- TRBV19 16 CASSLRTEIAKNIQYF
- TRBV15 14 CATSRAEDTYEQYF
- TRBV3-1/TRBV3-2 14 CASSPAGGSQPQHF
- TRBV9 14 CASSVGTGGNTIYF
once TRBV7-2 16 CASSSSGGFTYNEQFF
- TRBV27 14 CASTLTSGGDTQYF
once TRBV3-1/TRBV3-2 15 CASSQVSGKNTEAFF
- TRBV9 14 CASNPRGGTDGYTF
few TRBV19 11 CASSFRGAAFF
- TRBV28 15 CASSPVRSGVTEAFF
- TRBV29-1 15 CSVPWGQGAVGGYTF
- TRBV6-1 14 CASSEAGGGQPQHF
- TRBV19 14 CASSIQVSNTEAFF
- TRBV7-2 17 CASSLGLAGGLTDTQYF
- TRBV5-1 12 CASSPNRYEQYF
- TRBV28 13 CASSLRGNSPLHF
- TRBV5-4 15 CASSPGQGGNYGYTF
- TRBV20-1 13 CSASSGSNQPQHF
few TRBV7-8 14 CASSLVQGNQPQHF